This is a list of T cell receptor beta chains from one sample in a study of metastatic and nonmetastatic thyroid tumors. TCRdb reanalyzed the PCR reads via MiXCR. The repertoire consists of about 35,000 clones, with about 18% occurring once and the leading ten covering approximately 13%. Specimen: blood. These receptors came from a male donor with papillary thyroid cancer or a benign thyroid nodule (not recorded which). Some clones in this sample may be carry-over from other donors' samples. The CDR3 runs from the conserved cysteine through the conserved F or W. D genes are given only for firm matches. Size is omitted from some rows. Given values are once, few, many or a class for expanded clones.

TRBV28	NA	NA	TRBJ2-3	CASEGSPGTDTQYF	TGTGCCAGCGAGGGGAGTCCGGGCACAGATACGCAGTATTTT
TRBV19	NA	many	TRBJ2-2	CASSVGNTGELFF	TGTGCCAGTTCTGTTGGGAACACCGGGGAGCTGTTTTTT
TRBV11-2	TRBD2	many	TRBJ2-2	CASSLGRTSGHTGELFF	TGTGCCAGCAGCTTAGGTAGGACTAGCGGACACACCGGGGAGCTGTTTTTT
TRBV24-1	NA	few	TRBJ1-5	CATSDKGQPQHF	TGTGCCACCAGTGATAAAGGGCAGCCCCAGCATTTT
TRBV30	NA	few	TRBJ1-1	CAWGRSMDLTNTEAFF	TGTGCCTGGGGTCGGAGTATGGACCTAACGAACACTGAAGCTTTCTTT
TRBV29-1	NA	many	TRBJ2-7	CSVKTRDSYEQYF	TGCAGCGTGAAGACCAGGGATTCCTACGAGCAGTACTTC
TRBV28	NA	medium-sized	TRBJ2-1	CASSLGRGEQFF	TGTGCCAGCAGCTTGGGACGGGGGGAGCAGTTCTTC
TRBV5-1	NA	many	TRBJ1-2	CASSLESRQIMNYGYTF	TGCGCCAGCAGCTTGGAGTCCCGACAGATTATGAACTATGGCTACACCTTC
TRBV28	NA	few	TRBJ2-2	CASLPDTGELFF	TGTGCCAGCCTCCCCGACACCGGGGAGCTGTTTTTT
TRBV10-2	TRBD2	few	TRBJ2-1	CASRESPSGSWDEQFF	TGCGCCAGCAGGGAATCCCCTAGCGGGAGTTGGGATGAGCAGTTCTTC
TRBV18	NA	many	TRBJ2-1	CASSPQLGNADEQFF	TGTGCCAGCTCACCTCAACTAGGCAATGCAGATGAGCAGTTCTTC
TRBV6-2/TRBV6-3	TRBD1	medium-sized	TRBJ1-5	CASSIGQGIGNQPQHF	TGTGCCAGCAGTATAGGACAGGGCATAGGGAATCAGCCCCAGCATTTT
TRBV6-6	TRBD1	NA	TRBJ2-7	CASSYSRGREQYF	TGTGCCAGCAGTTACTCCAGGGGGCGAGAGCAGTACTTC
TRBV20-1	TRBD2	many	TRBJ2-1	CSASSLGTSGDNNEQFF	TGCAGTGCTAGCTCCCTCGGGACTAGCGGCGATAACAATGAGCAGTTCTTC
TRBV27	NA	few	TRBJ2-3	CASSLFITGTDTQYF	TGTGCCAGCAGTTTATTTATTACGGGCACAGATACGCAGTATTTT
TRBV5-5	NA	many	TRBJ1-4	CASSLSQLNEKLFF	TGTGCCAGCAGCTTGAGTCAGCTTAATGAAAAACTGTTTTTT
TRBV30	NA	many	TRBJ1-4	CAWTGQNREKLFF	TGTGCCTGGACCGGACAAAACCGCGAAAAACTGTTTTTT
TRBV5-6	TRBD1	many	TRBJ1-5	CASSYGQGTGNQPQHF	TGTGCCAGCAGTTATGGACAGGGAACCGGCAATCAGCCCCAGCATTTT
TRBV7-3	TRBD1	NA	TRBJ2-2	CASSLTGGRGTGELFF	TGTGCCAGCAGCTTAACAGGGGGCAGAGGCACCGGGGAGCTGTTTTTT
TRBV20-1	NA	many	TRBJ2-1	CSARDPATANNEQFF	TGCAGTGCTAGAGATCCGGCGACAGCAAACAATGAGCAGTTCTTC
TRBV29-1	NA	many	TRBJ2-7	CSVESGPSREQYF	TGCAGCGTAGAATCTGGCCCCTCGAGGGAGCAGTACTTC
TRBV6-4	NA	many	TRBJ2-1	CASSDSSSNEQFF	TGTGCCAGCAGTGACTCGTCTAGCAATGAGCAGTTCTTC
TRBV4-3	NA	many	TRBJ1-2	CASSQGTVEGNYGYTF	TGCGCCAGCAGCCAAGGGACAGTAGAGGGAAACTATGGCTACACCTTC
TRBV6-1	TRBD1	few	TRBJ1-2	CASRTGGKGGYTF	TGTGCCAGCAGAACAGGGGGCAAAGGTGGCTACACCTTC
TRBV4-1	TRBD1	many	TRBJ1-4	CASSQDQGANEKLFF	TGCGCCAGCAGCCAAGATCAGGGGGCTAATGAAAAACTGTTTTTT
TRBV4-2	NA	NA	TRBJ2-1	CASSQERNTQFF	TGTGCCAGCAGCCAGGAGCGGAATACCCAGTTCTTC
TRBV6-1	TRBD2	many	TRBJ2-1	CASSESALSLAGDNEQFF	TGTGCCAGCAGTGAAAGTGCCTTATCACTAGCGGGAGACAATGAGCAGTTCTTC
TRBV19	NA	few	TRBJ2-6	CASRSSGANVLTF	TGTGCCAGTAGAAGCTCTGGGGCCAACGTCCTGACTTTC
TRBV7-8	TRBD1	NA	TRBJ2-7	CASSWGTGASYEQYF	TGTGCCAGCAGCTGGGGGACAGGGGCCTCCTACGAGCAGTACTTC
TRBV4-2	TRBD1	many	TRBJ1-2	CASSLPRTGRRRATNYGYTF	TGTGCCAGCAGCCTGCCTCGGACAGGCAGGAGACGGGCGACTAACTATGGCTACACCTTC
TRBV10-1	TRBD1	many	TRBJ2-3	CASRPGTGGDTQYF	TGCGCCAGCAGACCCGGGACAGGGGGTGATACGCAGTATTTT
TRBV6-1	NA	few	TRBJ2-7	CASSRDPSEQYF	TGTGCCAGCAGCCGGGACCCCAGTGAGCAGTACTTC
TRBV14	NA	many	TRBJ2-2	CASSQREIIYTGELFF	TGTGCCAGCAGCCAAAGGGAAATAATTTACACCGGGGAGCTGTTTTTT
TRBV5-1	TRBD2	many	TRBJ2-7	CATSGGLAGDEQYF	TGCGCCACCTCTGGGGGACTAGCGGGGGACGAGCAGTACTTC
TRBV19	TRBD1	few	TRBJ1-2	CASSRDRGHGYTF	TGTGCCAGTTCCCGGGACAGGGGGCATGGCTACACCTTC
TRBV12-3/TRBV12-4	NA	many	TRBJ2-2	CASRTPNTGELFF	TGTGCCAGTCGGACACCTAACACCGGGGAGCTGTTTTTT
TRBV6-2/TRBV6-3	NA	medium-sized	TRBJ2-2	CASSYGQGNTGELFF	TGTGCCAGCAGTTACGGCCAGGGAAACACCGGGGAGCTGTTTTTT
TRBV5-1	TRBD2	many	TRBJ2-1	CASNIASGSYNEQFF	TGCGCCAGCAACATAGCTAGCGGGAGCTACAATGAGCAGTTCTTC
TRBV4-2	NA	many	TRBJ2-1	CASSQGGLGGSYNEQFF	TGTGCCAGCAGCCAAGGAGGGCTAGGAGGCTCCTACAATGAGCAGTTCTTC
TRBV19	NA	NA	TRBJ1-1	CASRPQGMSEAFF	TGTGCCAGTAGACCTCAGGGGATGTCTGAAGCTTTCTTT
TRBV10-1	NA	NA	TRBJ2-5	CASSESVSGEETQYF	TGCGCCAGCAGTGAGTCAGTATCCGGCGAGGAGACCCAGTACTTC
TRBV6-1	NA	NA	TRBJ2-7	CVSSGGVGQSYEQYF	TGTGTCAGCAGTGGGGGGGTTGGACAGAGCTACGAGCAGTACTTC
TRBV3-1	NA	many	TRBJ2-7	CASSQGEISRYEQYF	TGTGCCAGCAGCCAAGGGGAGATATCTAGATACGAGCAGTACTTC
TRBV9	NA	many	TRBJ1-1	CASSASDRKNTEAFF	TGTGCCAGCAGCGCCTCGGACAGAAAAAACACTGAAGCTTTCTTT
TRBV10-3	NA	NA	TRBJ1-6	CASRELTVSYNSPLHF	TGTGCCAGCAGGGAGTTGACAGTGAGCTATAATTCACCCCTCCACTTT
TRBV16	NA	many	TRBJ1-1	CASSGSWTEAFF	TGTGCCAGCAGCGGATCCTGGACTGAAGCTTTCTTT
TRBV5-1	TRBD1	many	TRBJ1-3	CASSIRAGGRHDAGNTIYF	TGCGCCAGCAGCATCCGGGCAGGGGGCCGACATGATGCTGGAAACACCATATATTTT
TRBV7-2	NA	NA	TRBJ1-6	CASSKLQGSSLHF	TGTGCCAGCAGCAAGCTACAAGGTTCTAGCCTCCACTTT
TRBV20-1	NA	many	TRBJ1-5	CSAHEGGNGNQPQHF	TGCAGTGCTCATGAGGGAGGGAACGGCAATCAGCCCCAGCATTTT
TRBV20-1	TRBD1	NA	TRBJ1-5	CSARGAGGGKPQHF	TGCAGTGCTAGAGGGGCAGGGGGCGGAAAGCCCCAGCATTTT
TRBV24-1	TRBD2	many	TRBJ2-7	CATADGGETYEQYF	TGTGCCACCGCCGACGGGGGGGAGACCTACGAGCAGTACTTC
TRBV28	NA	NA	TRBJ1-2	CASRMGGVGYTF	TGTGCCAGCAGAATGGGGGGCGTCGGCTACACCTTC
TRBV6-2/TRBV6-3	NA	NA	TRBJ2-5	CASRPYNQETQYF	TGTGCCAGCAGACCTTACAACCAAGAGACCCAGTACTTC